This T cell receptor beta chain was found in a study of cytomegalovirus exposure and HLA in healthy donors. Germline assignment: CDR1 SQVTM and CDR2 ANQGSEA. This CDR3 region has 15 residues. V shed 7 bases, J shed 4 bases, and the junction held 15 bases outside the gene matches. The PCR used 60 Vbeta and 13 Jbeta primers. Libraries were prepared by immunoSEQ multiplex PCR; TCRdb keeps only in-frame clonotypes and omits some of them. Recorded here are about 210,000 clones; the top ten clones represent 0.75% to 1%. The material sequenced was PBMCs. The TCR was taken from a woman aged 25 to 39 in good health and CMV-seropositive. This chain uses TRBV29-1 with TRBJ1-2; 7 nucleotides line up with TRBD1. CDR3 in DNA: TGCAGCGGGAGACAGGGTACCCAAGATCTCTATGGCTACACCTTC. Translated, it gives CSGRQGTQDLYGYTF.